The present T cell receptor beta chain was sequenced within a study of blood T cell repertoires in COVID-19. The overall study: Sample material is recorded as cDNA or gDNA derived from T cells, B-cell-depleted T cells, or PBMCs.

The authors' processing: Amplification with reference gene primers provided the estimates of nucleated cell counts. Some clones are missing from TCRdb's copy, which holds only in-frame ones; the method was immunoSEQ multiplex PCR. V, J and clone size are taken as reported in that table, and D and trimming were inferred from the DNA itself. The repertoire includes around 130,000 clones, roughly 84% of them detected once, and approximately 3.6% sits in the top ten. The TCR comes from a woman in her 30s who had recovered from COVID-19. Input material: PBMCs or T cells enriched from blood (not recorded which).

In nucleotides, the CDR3 is TGTGCCAGCAGTTTAACACGGAGTCTAGCCAAAAACATTCAGTACTTC. Translated, it gives CASSLTRSLAKNIQYF. J is TRBJ2-4 and V is TRBV28; D gene ambiguous. Trimming took off 2 bases at V and 0 bases at J, with 11 bases between the two ends. This CDR3 has 16 residues. Germline CDR1 and CDR2: MDHEN and SYDVKM.